This T cell receptor (beta chain) is drawn from a study of shared clonotypes between healthy human individuals (dated by TCRdb to the early 2020s). Study-level background: The cohort included a few men and a couple of women between 18 and 49 years of age. For each donor, CD4 naive and CD4 memory were each given three plates, CD8 naive was given two plates, and CD8 memory was given one plate. To increase sequencing depth and limit assay-specific biases, TCR repertoire library preparation and sequencing were carried out by different laboratories using diverse techniques. Per donor, leukapheresis produced somewhere between about 0.9 and 9 billion PBMCs. To estimate repertoire size and how much clonotype sharing occurs between individuals, the study deeply sequenced the blood TCR repertoires of five or six healthy adults.

Overall study results and their limits: Naive subsets generally had larger estimated clonotype richness than memory subsets did. Higher generation probabilities were observed for clonotypes shared by all four sorted-subset donors than for non-shared clonotypes. Because the study included only a small number of donors, the genetic and exposure-history diversity represented was limited. Pairwise subsampling led to the expectation that sequencing depth would affect the degree of clonotype sharing among donors. About 5% of naive CD4, roughly 3.5% of naive CD8, 2.3% of memory CD4, and 0.4% of memory CD8 clonotypes were shared across several donors. Incomplete sequencing was indicated by rarefaction of sorted-subset datasets, despite the large sequencing depth. Only blood was sampled, and tissue TCR repertoires likely differ from those in blood.

CD8 naive samples were CD45RO-negative cells positively selected for CCR7, giving a CD45RA+CCR7+ population that excluded TemRA cells. The donors were healthy, HIV-negative adults who had no recently reported acute infections or vaccinations. Every donor was a Caucasian adult living in Nashville, Tennessee, USA. Blood was collected by leukapheresis, and PBMCs were isolated by Ficoll-Histopaque density gradient centrifugation and then cryopreserved in liquid nitrogen vapor phase. Analytical flow cytometry was used to check the purity and quantity of every magnetically sorted T cell population. Genomic DNA was isolated from every sorted fraction and measured by UV absorbance on a Nanodrop 2000c. Using the deep immunoSEQ assay, multiplex PCR amplified TCR CDR3 regions from genomic DNA. Genomic DNA extracted from each cell subset was distributed evenly over all wells of several immunoSEQ 96-well plates, and each plate served as one replicate. For sorted subsets, around 0.2 ug genomic DNA, equal to about 30,000 T cell genomes, was loaded into each replicate PCR. Purified libraries were measured with a Qubit 3.0 fluorometer, size-checked on a Bioanalyzer 2100, and measured again with the KAPA Library Quantification kit. Each immunoSEQ 96-well plate was sequenced on its own single-read 150-cycle Illumina NextSeq 550 flow cell. On the authors' methods: The immunoSEQ output contained only junctional sequences without quality scores, so filtering could not match that applied to full-length reads. To assign V/J genes and CDR3, sequences were annotated against IMGT germline references using PyIR, a Python wrapper for IgBLAST v1.9. Reads were filtered out if the reads had weak V/J assignments (E-value above 1e-6), no CDR3, stop codons, out-of-frame junctions, or ambiguous translated residues. A V3J clonotype was defined by an identical inferred V gene, J gene, and CDR3 amino acid sequence. The percentage overlap between two repertoires was calculated by dividing the number of shared unique clonotypes by the size of the smaller repertoire. Three approaches were used to assess repertoire richness: RTK rarefaction, the Chao1 estimator, and Recon v2.1 estimates of unobserved clonotypes. Generation probabilities were computed with OLGA for all TCRbeta clonotypes obtained by the gDNA method from a handful of donors. Imported from immuneACCESS, the table was reduced by TCRdb to in-frame sequences with V and J called. These copies leave out some clones; in studies compared against another copy, an unresolved V gene accounts for under half, and the cause of the remainder is not known. V, J and clone size were drawn from that table, and D and trimming were deduced from the DNA. The sample contains around 600,000 clones, about 95% of them found a single time. Around 0.12% of the sample is held by the ten biggest clonotypes.

In the case of this clone: Its target antigen remains unknown. No much larger clonotype is one base removed from it; base qualities were not supplied.

The CDR3 sequence holds 13 residues, the cysteine and phenylalanine included. The DNA shown is the 39-base CDR3, in frame from base 1. From a lookup of the germline V gene (reference sequence), CDR1 and CDR2 are LNHNV and YYDKDF. V lost 8 bases and J lost 4 bases, and the count of bases not matched to a germline gene is 5. The sequencing input was naive CD8+ T cells sorted from blood. The cell subset or site label here, explained by the study, means: CD45RA+CCR7+. The chain joins TRBV15 to TRBJ1-1, with 9 bases in between that match TRBD1. This clonotype was obtained from a woman aged 30 to 39 in good health. The bases read TGTGCCACCGGCGGGACAGGGAGCACTGAAGCTTTCTTT. Translated, it gives CATGGTGSTEAFF.